The 2 T cell receptor beta chains below all came from one sample that was sequenced in a study of blood T cells in healthy people across ages. A second 7 to 11 cycle PCR used barcoded and J-beta primers. A single record per CDR3 protein comes from TCRdb applying MiXCR to the 5' RACE reads. The sample yields about 1.4 million distinct CDR3 sequences, approximately 59% seen once. The sample comprised blood. These TCRs come from a man aged 18 to 29 in good health.

The genes are TRBV10-3 and TRBJ2-3; TRBD1 might be the D (6 bases). The CDR3 has 15 residues. The V and J ends lost 8 bases and 5 bases respectively, with 20 bases between them. Germline values: CDR1 ENHRY, CDR2 SYGVKD. CDR3 residues: CAIRSGTQGKDTQYF. The CDR3 coding sequence is TGTGCCATCCGATCCGGGACCCAGGGGAAAGATACGCAGTATTTT.

This clonotype was detected many times. The chain uses TRBV29-1 and TRBJ2-7; D not resolved. This CDR3 contains 13 residues. With 4 bases removed from V and 0 bases from J, the gap between germline ends came to 10 bases. Germline V CDR1 and CDR2: SQVTM, ANQGSEA. The DNA for the CDR3 is TGCAGCGTTGTTCAGGCCAGCTCCTACGAGCAGTACTTC. Translated: CSVVQASSYEQYF.